The 14 T cell receptor beta chains reported below all come from one sample, sequenced in a study of blood T cell repertoires in COVID-19. Clones were read by immunoSEQ multiplex PCR, and TCRdb kept only the in-frame ones, dropping some. This table holds nearly 350,000 clones, around nine tenths found once. Input material: peripheral blood. All receptors come from a woman aged 18-29 years who had recovered from COVID-19.

The J gene is TRBJ1-2, the V gene TRBV3-1 (or the pseudogene TRBV3-2); TRBD1 is a possible D gene (5 bases). Germline CDR1 and CDR2: LGHDT and YNNKEL (reference sequence). V was cut by 1 base and J by 6 bases, with 15 bases left in between. CDR3 length: 15 residues. The CDR3 coding sequence is TGTGCCAGCAGCCAAGCTGGGGCTGGGGTCCATGGCTACACCTTC. Translating it yields CASSQAGAGVHGYTF.

The count of this clone is one. V and J are TRBV2 and TRBJ1-1; maybe TRBD1 (6 bases). V lost 9 bases, J lost 5 bases, and 19 bases lay in between. The CDR3 has 14 residues. The germline V gene encodes CDR1 SNHLY and CDR2 FYNNEI. This CDR3 is CASPWSGGGTEAFF. The CDR3 bases are TGTGCCAGTCCCTGGAGTGGGGGCGGTACTGAAGCTTTCTTT.

This clone was observed once. The chain uses TRBV5-6 and TRBJ2-4; 8 nucleotides agree with TRBD2. Germline CDR1 and CDR2: SGHDT and YYEEEE. V lost 0 bases to trimming and J lost 8 bases; unmatched junction nucleotides: 10. The CDR3 has 16 residues. CDR3 coding DNA: TGTGCCAGCAGCTTGGCGCGGGCGGCGGGAGGCGACATTCAGTACTTC. Translated: CASSLARAAGGDIQYF. Full variable domain (missing parts from reference TRBV5-6 and TRBJ2-4): DAGVTQSPTHLIKTRGQQVTLRCSPKSGHDTVSWYQQALGQGPQFIFQYYEEEERQRGNFPDRFSGHQFPNYSSELNVNALLLGDSALYLCASSLARAAGGDIQYFGAGTRLSVL.

This chain links TRBV7-2 with TRBJ1-2; D uncertain. In germline, CDR1 is SGHTA, CDR2 FQGNSA. This CDR3 spans 12 amino acids. The V end was cut by 7 bases, the J end by 7 bases, with 13 bases between. CDR3 coding DNA: TGTGCCAGCAACCAAGCGGGGAGTGGCTACACCTTC. Amino acids: CASNQAGSGYTF.

This rearrangement joins TRBV7-2 to TRBJ2-2; 9 nucleotides align to TRBD2. CDR3 length equals 16 residues. J was trimmed by 1 base and V by 3 bases; bases with no gene match: 3. The germline gives CDR1 SGHTA, CDR2 FQGNSA. CDR3 sequence (DNA): TGTGCCAGCAGCTTGCTTAGCGGGAGGAACACCGGGGAGCTGTTTTTT. Its translation: CASSLLSGRNTGELFF.

The V call is TRBV30, the J call TRBJ1-2; D is unresolved. Looked up from germline, CDR1 is GTSNPN and CDR2 is SVGIG (reference sequence). CDR3 length: 13 amino acids. The V and J ends lost 1 base and 8 bases respectively, with 14 bases between them. CDR3 nucleotides: TGTGCCTGGAGTGAGAATTGGATGGAGGGCTACACCTTC. Translating it yields CAWSENWMEGYTF.

The rearrangement uses TRBV18 and TRBJ2-1, with a possible D match to TRBD2 (6 bases). Trimming stripped 3 bases from V and 6 bases from J, with 15 bases between. Looked up from germline, CDR1 is KGHSH and CDR2 is LQKENI. The CDR3 is 15 amino acids. CDR3 DNA sequence: TGTGCCAGCTCACCTCCTAGGACTACGCCCAATGAGCAGTTCTTC. The encoded protein is CASSPPRTTPNEQFF. The full variable domain, its missing parts supplied by reference TRBV18 and TRBJ2-1, is NAGVMQNPRHLVRRRGQEARLRCSPMKGHSHVYWYRQLPEEGLKFMVYLQKENIIDESGMPKERFSAEFPKEGPSILRIQQVVRGDSAAYFCASSPPRTTPNEQFFGPGTRLTVL.

This clone was counted once. V is TRBV3-1 (or the pseudogene TRBV3-2) and J is TRBJ1-1; the D gene is possibly TRBD1 (6 bases). The CDR3 has 20 residues. Trimming removed 3 bases at V and 6 bases at J, with 32 bases between. CDR1 is LGHDT and CDR2 is YNNKEL in the germline V gene (reference sequence). CDR3 region: CASSQLAIQVPKQGNPEAFF. CDR3 in DNA: TGTGCCAGCAGCCAGTTGGCGATACAAGTTCCGAAACAGGGTAACCCTGAAGCTTTCTTT.

The DNA of the CDR3 is TGTGCCACCAGTGATCGCCACGGGATCGGTGGGTCACCCCTCCACTTT. Encoded protein: CATSDRHGIGGSPLHF. The chain links TRBV24-1 to TRBJ1-6; no reliable D call. Germline values: CDR1 KGHDR, CDR2 SFDVKD. V was trimmed by 3 bases and J by 10 bases, leaving 18 bases between them. This CDR3 comprises 16 residues.

V usage is TRBV30 and J usage is TRBJ2-5, with D uncertain. The V end was cut by 0 bases, the J end by 2 bases, with 4 bases between. Looked up from germline, CDR1 is GTSNPN and CDR2 is SVGIG (reference sequence). The CDR3 runs to 12 residues. The CDR3 loop is CAWSVLQETQYF. The CDR3 DNA follows: TGTGCCTGGAGTGTACTACAAGAGACCCAGTACTTC. Together with reference TRBV30 and TRBJ2-5, the CDR3 gives the full variable domain: SQTIHQWPATLVQPVGSPLSLECTVEGTSNPNLYWYRQAAGRGLQLLFYSVGIGQISSEVPQNLSASRPQDRQFILSSKKLLLSDSGFYLCAWSVLQETQYFGPGTRLLVL.

The chain carries TRBV29-1 and TRBJ1-3; D is possibly TRBD1 (5 bases). This CDR3 contains 13 residues. Trimming removed 6 bases from V and 0 bases from J, with 9 bases in between. Germline V gene lookup returns CDR1 SQVTM and CDR2 ANQGSEA. As DNA, the CDR3 is TGCAGCGTGGAGACAGTCTCTGGAAACACCATATATTTT. Translation: CSVETVSGNTIYF. Variable domain in full (rest from reference TRBV29-1 and TRBJ1-3): SAVISQKPSRDICQRGTSLTIQCQVDSQVTMMFWYRQQPGQSLTLIATANQGSEATYESGFVIDKFPISRPNLTFSTLTVSNMSPEDSSIYLCSVETVSGNTIYFGEGSWLTVV.

The J gene is TRBJ2-3, the V gene TRBV11-2, with 9 nucleotides matching TRBD2. The CDR3 consists of 15 residues. Germline CDR1 and CDR2: SGHAT and FQNNGV. V lost 5 bases and J lost 2; bases outside the gene matches: 5. The CDR3 DNA follows: TGTGCCAGCAGCGAACGGACTAGCGCCACAGATACGCAGTATTTT. It yields the protein CASSERTSATDTQYF.

The V call is TRBV2, the J call TRBJ2-6, with 9 bases matching TRBD1. CDR3 length: 17 amino acids. The junction had 4 bases not matched to a gene; V was cut back by 4 bases and J by 0 bases. Germline V gene sequence: CDR1 SNHLY, CDR2 FYNNEI. DNA for the CDR3: TGTGCCAGCAGTGGGGACAGGGCCCTCTCTGGGGCCAACGTCCTGACTTTC. Translating it yields CASSGDRALSGANVLTF.

J is TRBJ1-3 and V is TRBV15; D not certain. The CDR3 has 14 residues. Trimming left V 3 bases short and J 1 base short, with 7 bases between. Looked up from germline, CDR1 is LNHNV and CDR2 is YYDKDF (reference sequence). CDR3 coding DNA: TGTGCCACCAGCAGGCCTAAATCTGGAAACACCATATATTTT. It encodes CATSRPKSGNTIYF.